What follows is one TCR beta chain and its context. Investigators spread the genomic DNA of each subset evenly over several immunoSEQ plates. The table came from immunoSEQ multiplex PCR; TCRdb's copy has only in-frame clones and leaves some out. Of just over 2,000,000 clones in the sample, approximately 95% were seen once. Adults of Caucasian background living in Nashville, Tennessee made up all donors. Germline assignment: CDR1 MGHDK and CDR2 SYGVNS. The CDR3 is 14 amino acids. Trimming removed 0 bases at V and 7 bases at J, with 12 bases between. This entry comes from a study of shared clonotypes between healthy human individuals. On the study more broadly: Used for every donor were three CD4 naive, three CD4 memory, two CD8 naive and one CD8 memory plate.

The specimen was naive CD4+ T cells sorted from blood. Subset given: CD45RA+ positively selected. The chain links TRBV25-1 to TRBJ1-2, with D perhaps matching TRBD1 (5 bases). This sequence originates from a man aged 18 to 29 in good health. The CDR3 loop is CASSEYGGGAGYTF. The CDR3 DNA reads TGTGCCAGCAGTGAATATGGGGGGGGTGCTGGCTACACCTTC.